Listed here are 24 T cell receptor beta chains from one sample, sequenced in a study of beta chain features in type 1 diabetes. The authors reverse transcribed all of the isolated RNA, so sequencing captured expressed TCRB transcripts. Here immunoSEQ multiplex PCR was the method, and the copy in TCRdb shows in-frame clones only, minus some. The sample lists approximately 340,000 clones; over 12% were seen once. Material for sequencing was naive CD4+ T cells from blood. The receptors derive from a woman aged 18-29 years in good health.

The genes are TRBV4-2 and TRBJ2-4; D might be TRBD2 (6 bases). Between the trimmed V and J ends, which lost 0 bases and 5 bases, there was a span of 11 bases. The V gene's germline CDR1 is LGHNA and CDR2 YNFKEQ. The CDR3 covers 15 residues. The CDR3 region is CASSQDRGTQNIQYF. The DNA for the CDR3 is TGTGCCAGCAGCCAAGATCGCGGGACTCAAAACATTCAGTACTTC.

This clone was seen a handful of times. The J gene is TRBJ2-5, the V gene TRBV15; TRBD2 aligns across 7 bases. The length of the CDR3 is 14 residues. V dropped 5 bases and J dropped 7; count of bases not matched to a gene: 10. Looked up from germline, CDR1 is LNHNV and CDR2 is YYDKDF (reference sequence). The CDR3 DNA follows: TGTGCCACCAGCTTCCGCGGGACTACGGGGACCCAGTACTTC. Its translation: CATSFRGTTGTQYF.

The rearrangement uses TRBV29-1 and TRBJ2-3; maybe TRBD1 (5 bases). This CDR3 is 14 amino acids long. Germline V gives CDR1 SQVTM, CDR2 ANQGSEA. The V gene lost 2 bases and the J gene lost 6 bases, with 15 bases spanning the gap. The CDR3 sequence is CSVEPRRGRDTQYF. The CDR3 coding sequence is TGCAGCGTTGAACCCCGAAGGGGCCGGGATACGCAGTATTTT.

The rearrangement uses TRBV5-1 and TRBJ2-5; 7 nucleotides agree with TRBD1. There are 14 residues in the CDR3. Per germline, CDR1 SGHRS and CDR2 YFSETQ. Trimming removed 4 bases from V and 2 bases from J; junction bases left unmatched: 5. The CDR3 bases are TGCGCCAGCAGCCCAGGGACAGCACAAGAGACCCAGTACTTC. As protein: CASSPGTAQETQYF.

This clone was observed a handful of times. The chain carries TRBV5-6 and TRBJ1-2; 10 bases fit TRBD1. V trimming: 7 bases; J trimming: 6 bases; junction bases outside the gene matches: 9. The CDR3 is 14 amino acids. Per the germline V gene, CDR1 is SGHDT and CDR2 is YYEEEE. CDR3 in DNA: TGTGCCAGCCGAGCAGGACAGGGGGTTGATGGCTACACCTTC. This sequence encodes CASRAGQGVDGYTF.

The chain carries TRBV11-2 and TRBJ2-1, with 8 positions matching TRBD2. This CDR3 has 15 amino acids. Unmatched junction bases numbered 12, after V lost 2 bases and J lost 12 bases. Germline V CDR1 and CDR2: SGHAT, FQNNGV. The DNA for the CDR3 is TGTGCCAGCAGCTTATCTACGGGAGGGCCGGAGGTGCAGTTCTTC. Translated: CASSLSTGGPEVQFF.

The genes are TRBV28 and TRBJ1-1; D gene unclear. CDR1 and CDR2 from the germline V gene are MDHEN and SYDVKM. The CDR3 is made up of 12 amino acids. V lost 3 bases to trimming and J lost 4 bases, with 6 bases between them. CDR3 loop: CASSFWATEAFF. CDR3 nucleotides: TGTGCCAGCAGTTTTTGGGCCACTGAAGCTTTCTTT.

The chain employs TRBV5-4 and TRBJ2-1; D remains unclear. Germline CDR1 SGHNT, CDR2 YYREEE (reference sequence). The V and J ends lost 4 bases and 10 bases respectively, with 15 bases between them. The CDR3 loop spans 13 amino acids. The CDR3 DNA reads as TGTGCCAGCAGCCAAGACGAGAGGAAGGAGCAGTTCTTC. This codes for CASSQDERKEQFF.

The chain recombines TRBV30 with TRBJ2-1; no reliable D call. Looked up from germline, CDR1 is GTSNPN and CDR2 is SVGIG (reference sequence). Trimming took 1 base from V and 8 from J, leaving 6 bases between them. This CDR3 spans 11 amino acids. The CDR3 DNA reads as TGTGCCTGGAGTGCCTCCGATGAGCAGTTCTTC. As protein: CAWSASDEQFF.

In DNA form, the CDR3 reads TGTGCCAGCAGTTCACCGGACAGCTACGAGCAGTACTTC. This gives the protein CASSSPDSYEQYF. The gene calls are TRBV28 and TRBJ2-7; weak D call: TRBD1 (6 bases). The CDR3 loop spans 13 amino acids. Trimming took 4 bases from V and 3 from J, leaving 10 bases between them. From germline, CDR1 is MDHEN and CDR2 SYDVKM. Drawing the rest from reference TRBV28 and TRBJ2-7, the complete variable domain is DVKVTQSSRYLVKRTGEKVFLECVQDMDHENMFWYRQDPGLGLRLIYFSYDVKMKEKGDIPEGYSVSREKKERFSLILESASTNQTSMYLCASSSPDSYEQYFGPGTRLTVT.

This clone was observed a few times. CDR3 sequence reads: CAWSPGEQPQHF. The CDR3 DNA is TGTGCCTGGAGCCCCGGTGAACAGCCCCAGCATTTT. The chain carries TRBV30 and TRBJ1-5; no definite D call. This CDR3 is built from 12 residues. V was trimmed by 3 bases and J by 7 bases, leaving 10 bases between them. Germline lookup yields CDR1 GTSNPN and CDR2 SVGIG (reference sequence).

The chain uses TRBV2 and TRBJ2-1; TRBD1 matches at 7 bases. This CDR3 is 14 amino acids long. Losses at the gene ends were 7 bases for V and 2 bases for J; bases not matched to a gene: 5. From germline, CDR1 is SNHLY and CDR2 FYNNEI. CDR3 nucleotides: TGTGCCAGCACCAGGGACAGCCCCTACAATGAGCAGTTCTTC. Translating it yields CASTRDSPYNEQFF.

This clone was recorded a few times. V usage is TRBV7-2 and J usage is TRBJ2-5, with TRBD1 as a possible D gene (5 bases). V was clipped by 0 bases and J by 5 bases, with 10 bases between them. This CDR3 comprises 14 residues. Germline V gene lookup returns CDR1 SGHTA and CDR2 FQGNSA. Here the CDR3 DNA reads TGTGCCAGCAGCTTAGCTGGACCAGGGGAGACCCAGTACTTC. This encodes CASSLAGPGETQYF.

Only a few counts were recorded for this clone. The chain uses TRBV28 and TRBJ2-1, with a possible D match to TRBD1 (6 bases). V lost 8 bases and J lost 2, with 16 bases in between. The CDR3 has 15 residues. Germline V gene data show CDR1 as MDHEN and CDR2 as SYDVKM. CDR3 DNA sequence: TGTGCCAGCTTTTCAACACAGGGCCCCTACAATGAGCAGTTCTTC. The encoded protein is CASFSTQGPYNEQFF.

This clone turned up a few times. This chain uses TRBV7-9 with TRBJ2-7; tentative D call: TRBD1 (6 bases). Trimming stripped 1 base from V and 3 bases from J, with 16 bases between. The germline V gene encodes CDR1 SEHNR and CDR2 FQNEAQ (reference sequence). The CDR3 consists of 16 residues. The chain's CDR3 is CASSLEWDTRYYEQYF. For the CDR3, the DNA is TGTGCCAGCAGCTTAGAATGGGACACAAGATACTACGAGCAGTACTTC.

In this sample, this clone turned up a few times. The genes are TRBV27 and TRBJ2-3; 9 bases match TRBD2. Per germline, CDR1 MNHEY and CDR2 SMNVEV (reference sequence). With 4 bases clipped from V and 1 base from J, the junction kept 3 bases outside the gene matches. The CDR3 contains 15 residues. The CDR3 here is CASSWRTSGTDTQYF. CDR3 nucleotides: TGTGCCAGCAGTTGGCGGACTAGCGGCACAGATACGCAGTATTTT.

The V call is TRBV7-2, the J call TRBJ2-1; TRBD1 matches 8 bases. Trimming removed 6 bases from V and 6 bases from J; junction bases left unmatched: 4. The CDR3 runs 13 residues. Germline CDR1 SGHTA, CDR2 FQGNSA. In nucleotides, the CDR3 is TGTGCCAGCAGTTGGGACAGGAGCAATGAGCAGTTCTTC. It encodes CASSWDRSNEQFF.

The V gene is TRBV6-5, the J gene TRBJ2-7, with 7 positions matching TRBD2. This CDR3 spans 16 amino acids. CDR1 and CDR2 from the germline V gene are MNHEY and SVGAGI. The ends lost 4 bases at V and 7 bases at J; junction bases unmatched: 16. CDR3 DNA sequence: TGTGCCAGCAGTTCCCGCGGACTAGTCAGAATGAGGGAGCAGTACTTC. It is translated as CASSSRGLVRMREQYF.

This sequence joins TRBV29-1 and TRBJ1-2; TRBD1 is a possible D gene (5 bases). Germline V lookup: CDR1 SQVTM, CDR2 ANQGSEA. Trimming left V 3 bases short and J 8 bases short, with 16 bases between. The CDR3 is 13 residues long. As DNA, the CDR3 is TGCAGCGTTGAGTACACGACAGTAAGAGGCTACACCTTC. Amino acids: CSVEYTTVRGYTF.

This clone was detected a few times. CDR3 protein: CASSGDRNSPLHF. CDR3 in DNA: TGTGCCAGCTCAGGGGACAGGAATTCACCCCTCCACTTT. The chain uses TRBV18 and TRBJ1-6; the match to TRBD1 covers 8 bases. V trimming: 5 bases; J trimming: 7 bases; junction bases outside the gene matches: 1. Looked up from germline, CDR1 is KGHSH and CDR2 is LQKENI. The CDR3 runs 13 residues. Together with reference TRBV18 and TRBJ1-6, the CDR3 gives the full variable domain: NAGVMQNPRHLVRRRGQEARLRCSPMKGHSHVYWYRQLPEEGLKFMVYLQKENIIDESGMPKERFSAEFPKEGPSILRIQQVVRGDSAAYFCASSGDRNSPLHFGNGTRLTVT.

This rearrangement joins TRBV9 to TRBJ1-1, with a possible D match to TRBD1 (5 bases). The CDR3 has 12 residues. CDR1 SGDLS and CDR2 YYNGEE come from the germline V gene. V lost 3 bases, J lost 8 bases, and 11 bases lay in between. The CDR3 nucleotides read TGTGCCAGCAGCGATCGTCGGACAGAAGCTTTCTTT. Its protein product is CASSDRRTEAFF.

J is TRBJ2-7 and V is TRBV5-4, with 8 bases lining up with TRBD1. CDR1 is SGHNT and CDR2 is YYREEE in the germline V gene (reference sequence). The junction had 6 bases not matched to a gene; V was cut back by 1 base and J by 6 bases. The CDR3 covers 14 residues. CDR3 coding DNA: TGTGCCAGCAGCTTGAATGTGGACAGGGTCGAGCAGTACTTC. It specifies CASSLNVDRVEQYF.

V is TRBV29-1 and J is TRBJ2-1, with 10 bases aligning to TRBD1. J gave up 9 bases and V 8 bases, and 13 bases lay outside the gene matches. This CDR3 has 14 amino acids. Germline-derived CDR1 and CDR2 are SQVTM and ANQGSEA. CDR3 protein: CSSRTGGEQGEQFF. DNA of the CDR3: TGCAGCTCTCGGACAGGGGGGGAGCAGGGTGAGCAGTTCTTC.

The chain links TRBV2 to TRBJ2-6; D remains ambiguous. This CDR3 contains 14 residues. From germline, CDR1 is SNHLY and CDR2 FYNNEI. V shed 6 bases and J shed 0 bases, with 6 bases lying between them. The CDR3 sequence: CASSTVSGANVLTF. The CDR3 region has the DNA TGTGCCAGCAGCACAGTCTCTGGGGCCAACGTCCTGACTTTC.